This TCR beta chain was retrieved from a study of shared clonotypes between healthy human individuals. This clone was seen a single time. Antigen: not known. Study-wide findings and caveats: Generation probabilities of non-shared clonotypes were lower (relative to those shared by all four donors).

CDR1 SEHNR and CDR2 FQNEAQ come from the germline V gene (reference sequence). V shed 11 bases and J shed 6 bases, with 17 bases lying between them. The CDR3 length is 13 residues. Naive CD8 cells were CD45RO-negative, positively selected for CCR7, excluding terminally differentiated effector memory CD45RA+ cells. Clones were sequenced by immunoSEQ multiplex PCR, and TCRdb holds only the in-frame ones, with some missing. In the table there are about 1.9 million clones, about 93% of which are singletons. The sample was naive CD8+ T cells from PBMCs. This clonotype was obtained from a man aged 18 to 29 in good health. Some clones in this sample may be carry-over from other donors' samples. This chain links TRBV7-9 with TRBJ2-1, with D unresolved. CDR3 residues: CAHSFGLVNEQFF. CDR3 nucleotide sequence: TGTGCCCACTCGTTTGGCTTGGTCAATGAGCAGTTCTTC. Full variable domain (rest looked up from reference TRBV7-9 and TRBJ2-1): DTGVSQNPRHKITKRGQNVTFRCDPISEHNRLYWYRQTLGQGPEFLTYFQNEAQLEKSRLLSDRFSAERPKGSFSTLEIQRTEQGDSAMYLCAHSFGLVNEQFFGPGTRLTVL.